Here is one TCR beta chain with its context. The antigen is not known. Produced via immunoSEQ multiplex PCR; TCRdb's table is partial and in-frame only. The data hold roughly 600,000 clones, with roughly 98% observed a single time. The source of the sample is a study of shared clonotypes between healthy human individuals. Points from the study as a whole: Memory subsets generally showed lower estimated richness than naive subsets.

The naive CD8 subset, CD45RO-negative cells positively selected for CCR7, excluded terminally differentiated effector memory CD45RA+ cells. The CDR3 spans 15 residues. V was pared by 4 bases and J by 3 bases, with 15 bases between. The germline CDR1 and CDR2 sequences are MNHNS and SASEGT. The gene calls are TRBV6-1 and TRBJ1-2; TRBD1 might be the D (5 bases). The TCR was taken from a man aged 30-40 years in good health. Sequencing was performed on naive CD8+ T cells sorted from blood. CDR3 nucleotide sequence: TGTGCCAGCAGTGGAACAGGAGTTGGGTACTATGGCTACACCTTC. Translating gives CASSGTGVGYYGYTF.